This entry lists 14 T cell receptor beta chains sequenced from one sample in a study of CD8+ T cells in alopecia areata. Isolated RNA was reverse transcribed into cDNA used as the sequencing template. Profiling relied on immunoSEQ multiplex PCR, and the TCRdb table lists in-frame clones only, not all of them. This sample has 55,000 to 65,000 clones, with 44% found just once. The material sequenced was NKG2D-low CD8+ T cells sorted from blood. The receptors here all came from a human donor with alopecia areata.

The chain uses TRBV9 and TRBJ2-3; D is unclear. Trimming took off 4 bases at V and 7 bases at J, with 19 bases between the two ends. The CDR3 is made up of 15 amino acids. Per germline, CDR1 SGDLS and CDR2 YYNGEE. Written as DNA, the CDR3 is TGTGCCAGCAGCCCAGCTCCAGGAAGAACAAATACGCAGTATTTT. Protein sequence: CASSPAPGRTNTQYF. Based on the CDR3 plus reference TRBV9 and TRBJ2-3, the full variable domain is DSGVTQTPKHLITATGQRVTLRCSPRSGDLSVYWYQQSLDQGLQFLIQYYNGEERAKGNILERFSAQQFPDLHSELNLSSLELGDSALYFCASSPAPGRTNTQYFGPGTRLTVL.

CDR3 bases: TGTGCCAGCAGTTTATCGCCGGGGAACACAGATACGCAGTATTTT. It yields the protein CASSLSPGNTDTQYF. The chain is built from TRBV27 and TRBJ2-3, with D possibly matching TRBD2 (5 bases). The CDR3 is 15 amino acids. Germline CDR1 and CDR2: MNHEY and SMNVEV (reference sequence). Trimming cost V 0 bases and J 2 bases, with 9 bases left between them.

The CDR3 DNA follows: TGTGCCAGCGGTGAGGGACAGACCTACGAGCAGTACTTC. Encoded protein: CASGEGQTYEQYF. The chain carries TRBV7-8 and TRBJ2-7; 7 nucleotides align to TRBD1. This CDR3 has 13 residues. V lost 8 bases to trimming and J lost 2 bases; unmatched junction nucleotides: 6. Germline V CDR1 and CDR2: SGHVS, FQNEAQ.

The V call is TRBV7-2, the J call TRBJ2-3; D may be TRBD1 or TRBD2 (5 bases each). V was pared by 0 bases and J by 0 bases, with 13 bases between. The CDR3 spans 17 residues. Germline V CDR1 and CDR2: SGHTA, FQGNSA. The CDR3 bases are TGTGCCAGCAGCTTAGCGAAGGGGACCCCGAGCACAGATACGCAGTATTTT. Translated: CASSLAKGTPSTDTQYF.

The rearrangement uses TRBV29-1 and TRBJ2-7; 8 bases align to TRBD1. Germline values: CDR1 SQVTM, CDR2 ANQGSEA. V shed 6 bases and J 2 bases; nucleotides not matched to a gene: 6. The CDR3 spans 13 residues. CDR3 protein: CSVRTGLTYEQYF. The CDR3 region has the DNA TGCAGCGTAAGGACAGGGCTAACCTACGAGCAGTACTTC.

The rearrangement joins TRBV4-2 to TRBJ2-1, with D unclear. Germline CDR1 is LGHNA and CDR2 is YNFKEQ. Deletions cut 3 bases from V and 7 bases from J, with 10 bases between. The CDR3 is made up of 13 amino acids. The CDR3: CASSQTVSNEQFF. The CDR3 DNA reads as TGTGCCAGCAGCCAGACCGTCTCAAATGAGCAGTTCTTC.

The rearrangement joins TRBV7-2 to TRBJ2-5; D remains unclear. Germline CDR1 is SGHTA and CDR2 is FQGNSA. Deletions cut 4 bases from V and 3 bases from J, with 12 bases between. The CDR3 sequence is 14 residues long. The DNA of the CDR3 is TGTGCCAGCAGCTCGGGCGGTGGGGAAGAGACCCAGTACTTC. Protein: CASSSGGGEETQYF.

This rearrangement joins TRBV18 to TRBJ2-7; 8 nucleotides agree with TRBD1. CDR1 and CDR2 (germline): KGHSH, LQKENI. The J segment lost 3 bases and the V segment lost 2 bases, leaving 3 bases of the junction unmatched. CDR3 size: 14 residues. Here the CDR3 DNA reads TGTGCCAGCTCACCATCAGGACAGGGCTACGAGCAGTACTTC. Translating gives CASSPSGQGYEQYF.

This clone was seen a handful of times. The chain recombines TRBV7-9 with TRBJ1-2, with 7 bases that match TRBD1. The CDR3 spans 16 residues. With V trimmed by 3 bases and J by 3 bases, 10 bases remained unmatched. The germline gives CDR1 SEHNR, CDR2 FQNEAQ (reference sequence). This CDR3 reads CASSFSGDDRDYGYTF. CDR3 sequence (DNA): TGTGCCAGCAGCTTCTCGGGAGACGACAGGGACTATGGCTACACCTTC. The full variable domain, rest sourced from reference TRBV7-9 and TRBJ1-2, is DTGVSQNPRHKITKRGQNVTFRCDPISEHNRLYWYRQTLGQGPEFLTYFQNEAQLEKSRLLSDRFSAERPKGSFSTLEIQRTEQGDSAMYLCASSFSGDDRDYGYTFGSGTRLTVV.

This clone was detected only a few times. V usage is TRBV29-1 and J usage is TRBJ2-2; 8 positions match TRBD1. CDR1 is SQVTM and CDR2 is ANQGSEA in the germline V gene. This CDR3 contains 16 residues. With V trimmed by 8 bases and J by 2 bases, 13 bases remained unmatched. The CDR3 reads CSFLHQGARNTGELFF. For the CDR3, the DNA is TGCAGCTTCCTTCATCAGGGGGCTCGAAACACCGGGGAGCTGTTTTTT.

V usage is TRBV7-9 and J usage is TRBJ2-5; unclear D gene. Germline V gives CDR1 SEHNR, CDR2 FQNEAQ (reference sequence). Trimming took off 5 bases at V and 1 base at J, with 11 bases between the two ends. The length of the CDR3 is 14 residues. The CDR3 sequence is CASSTFEVQETQYF. The CDR3 DNA follows: TGTGCCAGCAGCACCTTTGAAGTCCAAGAGACCCAGTACTTC.

This clone has a handful of counts. The chain has TRBV29-1 and TRBJ1-2; no clear D. The CDR3 has 12 residues. The V and J ends lost 5 bases and 6 bases respectively, with 13 bases between them. Germline-derived CDR1 and CDR2 are SQVTM and ANQGSEA. The CDR3 DNA is TGCAGCGTTTCCGGGAATATACATGGCTACACCTTC. It is translated as CSVSGNIHGYTF. Full variable domain (rest looked up from reference TRBV29-1 and TRBJ1-2): SAVISQKPSRDICQRGTSLTIQCQVDSQVTMMFWYRQQPGQSLTLIATANQGSEATYESGFVIDKFPISRPNLTFSTLTVSNMSPEDSSIYLCSVSGNIHGYTFGSGTRLTVV.

This sequence joins TRBV27 and TRBJ2-1; 7 bases agree with TRBD1. Germline-derived CDR1 and CDR2 are MNHEY and SMNVEV (reference sequence). This CDR3 comprises 15 residues. With 5 bases clipped from V and 8 bases from J, the junction kept 12 bases outside the gene matches. This CDR3 is CASSVNPQGSDEQFF. The CDR3, as DNA: TGTGCCAGCAGTGTGAACCCACAGGGGTCGGATGAGCAGTTCTTC.

There are a few counts of this clone. This rearrangement joins TRBV19 to TRBJ2-1, with 11 bases lining up with TRBD2. Trimming removed 3 bases from V and 4 bases from J; junction bases left unmatched: 2. The CDR3 covers 15 residues. The germline CDR1 and CDR2 sequences are LNHDA and SQIVND (reference sequence). The CDR3 is CASSMRLAGYNEQFF. CDR3 nucleotide sequence: TGTGCCAGTAGTATGAGACTAGCGGGGTACAATGAGCAGTTCTTC.